This TCR beta chain comes out of a study of shared clonotypes between healthy human individuals. General study results and limits: Naive CD4 clonotype sharing across a handful of donors was about 5%. Naive subsets usually exceeded memory subsets in estimated richness.

Germline V lookup: CDR1 MDHEN, CDR2 SYDVKM. V dropped 3 bases and J dropped 0 bases, with 6 bases sitting between them. This CDR3 comprises 14 residues. Cells designated naive CD8 were CD45RO-negative and were positively selected for CCR7, with terminally differentiated effector memory CD45RA+ cells excluded. Repertoires were generated with immunoSEQ multiplex PCR, while TCRdb's copy carries only in-frame clones and drops some. The table lists about 2 million clones, roughly 95% of them singletons, with more than 0.9% in the top ten. Remarks on this clone: Its specificity is unknown.

The TCR originated in a man aged 18 to 30 in good health. This chain connects TRBV28 to TRBJ2-1; D is uncertain. Sequenced sample: naive CD8+ T cells sorted from blood. CDR3: CASSFHSSYNEQFF. The CDR3 DNA reads TGTGCCAGCAGTTTCCACAGCTCCTACAATGAGCAGTTCTTC. Based on the CDR3 plus reference TRBV28 and TRBJ2-1, the full variable domain is DVKVTQSSRYLVKRTGEKVFLECVQDMDHENMFWYRQDPGLGLRLIYFSYDVKMKEKGDIPEGYSVSREKKERFSLILESASTNQTSMYLCASSFHSSYNEQFFGPGTRLTVL.